This passage covers 25 T cell receptor beta chains from one sample sequenced in a study of blood T cell repertoires in COVID-19. Clones were read by immunoSEQ multiplex PCR, and TCRdb kept only the in-frame ones, dropping some. The sample holds roughly 500,000 clones, roughly 89% seen once. Specimen: peripheral blood. These receptors all stem from a man aged 18-30 years with COVID-19, enrolled during active disease.

The chain uses TRBV4-1 and TRBJ2-1; a weak D match, TRBD2 (6 bases). The ends were cut back, 6 bases at V and 5 bases at J, with 17 bases in the middle. CDR1 MGHRA and CDR2 YSYEKL come from the germline V gene. There are 15 residues in the CDR3. CDR3 sequence reads: CASRNRDLTHNEQFF. CDR3 DNA: TGCGCCAGCAGAAACCGGGACTTGACTCACAATGAGCAGTTCTTC.

This rearrangement joins TRBV10-2 to TRBJ1-2; TRBD1 matches 10 bases. The CDR3 spans 16 residues. V gave up 3 bases and J gave up 1 base; unmatched junction bases: 5. CDR1 is WSHSY, CDR2 SAAADI, per germline. This chain's CDR3 is CASSDTGTGVNYGYTF. The CDR3 DNA sequence: TGCGCCAGCAGTGATACGGGGACAGGGGTTAACTATGGCTACACCTTC.

The chain uses TRBV5-1 and TRBJ1-1; maybe TRBD1 (5 bases). V was cut by 0 bases and J by 8 bases, with 11 bases left in between. Germline lookup yields CDR1 SGHRS and CDR2 YFSETQ. The CDR3 sequence is 13 residues long. CDR3 nucleotides: TGCGCCAGCAGCTTGGAGGAGGGGTTGGAAGCTTTCTTT. This gives the protein CASSLEEGLEAFF.

V usage is TRBV6-6 and J usage is TRBJ2-3, with a tentative D call TRBD2 (6 bases). CDR1 is MNHNY, CDR2 SVGAGI, per germline (reference sequence). Between the trimmed V and J ends, which lost 6 bases and 4 bases, there was a span of 14 bases. The CDR3 is 14 residues long. In DNA, the CDR3 is TGTGCCAGCAGCTCGAGCGGGCGCTCAGATACGCAGTATTTT. Its protein is CASSSSGRSDTQYF.

The chain joins TRBV9 to TRBJ2-7, with 8 nucleotides matching TRBD1. This CDR3 is built from 13 residues. In germline, CDR1 is SGDLS, CDR2 YYNGEE. V dropped 7 bases and J dropped 6; count of bases not matched to a gene: 9. CDR3 protein: CASGGQGVGEQYF. The CDR3 coding sequence is TGTGCCAGCGGAGGACAGGGAGTAGGCGAGCAGTACTTC.

This chain joins TRBV5-1 and TRBJ2-7, with 7 bases aligning to TRBD2. The germline gives CDR1 SGHRS, CDR2 YFSETQ. The CDR3 consists of 14 residues. V dropped 1 base and J dropped 4; count of bases not matched to a gene: 5. CDR3 in amino acids: CASSLLPSGYEQYF. The CDR3 DNA follows: TGCGCCAGCAGCTTGCTCCCTAGCGGTTACGAGCAGTACTTC.

V and J are TRBV6-6 and TRBJ2-7; TRBD2 aligns across 8 bases. The germline CDR1 and CDR2 sequences are MNHNY and SVGAGI (reference sequence). The CDR3 is 15 residues long. V shed 6 bases and J 4 bases; nucleotides not matched to a gene: 11. CDR3 loop: CASSAPFAGGYEQYF. CDR3 bases: TGTGCCAGCAGCGCGCCTTTTGCGGGAGGTTACGAGCAGTACTTC.

This clone was counted a single time. This sequence joins TRBV15 and TRBJ2-1; D gene uncertain. This CDR3 has 15 amino acids. Between the trimmed V and J ends, which lost 0 bases and 3 bases, there was a span of 9 bases. Germline assignment: CDR1 LNHNV and CDR2 YYDKDF (reference sequence). The CDR3 protein is CATSRDLSSYNEQFF. In nucleotides, the CDR3 is TGTGCCACCAGCAGAGATCTATCGAGCTACAATGAGCAGTTCTTC. Complete variable domain (other parts from reference TRBV15 and TRBJ2-1): DAMVIQNPRYQVTQFGKPVTLSCSQTLNHNVMYWYQQKSSQAPKLLFHYYDKDFNNEADTPDNFQSRRPNTSFCFLDIRSPGLGDTAMYLCATSRDLSSYNEQFFGPGTRLTVL.

The chain employs TRBV24-1 and TRBJ2-2, with TRBD1 matching over 12 bases. This CDR3 region has 17 residues. CDR1 KGHDR and CDR2 SFDVKD come from the germline V gene. The trim removed 6 bases at V and 6 bases at J, leaving 10 bases unmatched. The CDR3 is CATSKGTGGKGAGELFF. The CDR3 DNA reads TGTGCCACCAGTAAAGGGACAGGGGGCAAGGGGGCCGGGGAGCTGTTTTTT.

The V gene is TRBV5-1, the J gene TRBJ2-6, with D possibly matching TRBD1 (6 bases). The germline V gene has CDR1 SGHRS and CDR2 YFSETQ. The CDR3 has 17 residues. V dropped 4 bases and J dropped 0 bases, with 14 bases sitting between them. The CDR3 coding sequence is TGCGCCAGCAGCCCTCGGACAGCCCTCTCTGGGGCCAACGTCCTGACTTTC. Translating gives CASSPRTALSGANVLTF.

This rearrangement joins TRBV5-6 to TRBJ2-1; 9 positions agree with TRBD2. Trimming cost V 6 bases and J 0 bases; bases outside gene matches: 13. The germline CDR1 and CDR2 sequences are SGHDT and YYEEEE. The CDR3 totals 18 residues. The CDR3 loop is CASKEGSGSESSYNEQFF. CDR3 bases: TGTGCCAGCAAAGAGGGTAGCGGGAGCGAAAGCTCCTACAATGAGCAGTTCTTC.

The rearrangement joins TRBV6-5 to TRBJ1-4; TRBD1 agrees at 7 bases. The germline gives CDR1 MNHEY, CDR2 SVGAGI. This CDR3 region has 15 residues. V lost 4 bases and J lost 8; bases outside the gene matches: 10. CDR3 sequence: CASSSDYRGGEKLFF. In DNA, the CDR3 is TGTGCCAGCAGTTCCGACTACAGGGGTGGAGAAAAACTGTTTTTT.

This clone has a handful of counts. The chain carries TRBV10-1 and TRBJ1-6; D perhaps matches TRBD1 (6 bases). CDR1 is WNHNN, CDR2 SYGVQD, per germline (reference sequence). The germline V and J ends were trimmed by 10 bases and 10 bases, with 11 bases remaining between them. CDR3 length: 11 amino acids. CDR3 coding DNA: TGCGCCACGGGACATCGCTCACCCCTCCACTTT. Translation: CATGHRSPLHF.

This rearrangement joins TRBV14 to TRBJ1-1; 7 nucleotides line up with TRBD1. The length of the CDR3 is 15 residues. CDR1 SGHDN and CDR2 FVKESK come from the germline V gene. Germline trimming cut 5 bases from V and 2 bases from J; bases unmatched to any gene: 8. CDR3 in amino acids: CASSTSTGLNTEAFF. In DNA form, the CDR3 reads TGTGCCAGCAGCACCTCGACAGGGCTAAACACTGAAGCTTTCTTT.

The CDR3 DNA reads TGTGCCAGCCGGGACAGGGGATCCTACAATGAGCAGTTCTTC. Amino acids: CASRDRGSYNEQFF. The chain is built from TRBV6-5 and TRBJ2-1; 10 bases align to TRBD1. The CDR3 has 14 amino acids. Trimming removed 8 bases from V and 1 base from J; junction bases left unmatched: 2. CDR1 MNHEY and CDR2 SVGAGI come from the germline V gene.

This sequence joins TRBV5-4 and TRBJ1-2; D is perhaps TRBD1 (5 bases). The germline CDR1 and CDR2 sequences are SGHNT and YYREEE (reference sequence). Trimming shortened V by 4 bases and J by 7 bases, and 14 bases separated the two germline ends. CDR3 length: 13 amino acids. CDR3 in amino acids: CASSPPGGAGYTF. The CDR3 coding sequence is TGTGCCAGCAGCCCCCCCGGGGGTGCTGGCTACACCTTC.

The chain employs TRBV10-2 and TRBJ2-7; D might be TRBD1 (5 bases). Germline V gene lookup returns CDR1 WSHSY and CDR2 SAAADI. The CDR3 extends over 16 amino acids. V was trimmed by 0 bases and J by 2 bases, leaving 14 bases between them. The DNA of the CDR3 is TGCGCCAGCAGTGAGTCGTTAGGGGTAAGGACCTACGAGCAGTACTTC. This gives the protein CASSESLGVRTYEQYF.

The table lists this clone with a few counts. The genes are TRBV11-2 and TRBJ2-1; 8 bases align to TRBD1. Losses at the gene ends were 5 bases for V and 8 bases for J; bases not matched to a gene: 11. The CDR3 sequence is 15 residues long. Germline V gene lookup returns CDR1 SGHAT and CDR2 FQNNGV. The CDR3 coding sequence is TGTGCCAGCAGCCTATTGACAGGGGAGGTCCATGAGCAGTTCTTC. Amino acids: CASSLLTGEVHEQFF. Full variable domain (missing parts from reference TRBV11-2 and TRBJ2-1): EAGVAQSPRYKIIEKRQSVAFWCNPISGHATLYWYQQILGQGPKLLIQFQNNGVVDDSQLPKDRFSAERLKGVDSTLKIQPAKLEDSAVYLCASSLLTGEVHEQFFGPGTRLTVL.

This clone was seen once. CDR3 region: CASSLFGLAGNTGELFF. CDR3 DNA sequence: TGTGCCAGCAGTTTATTTGGACTAGCGGGGAACACCGGGGAGCTGTTTTTT. The chain couples TRBV27 to TRBJ2-2; 11 bases line up with TRBD2. The J segment lost 1 base and the V segment lost 1 base, leaving 2 bases of the junction unmatched. The CDR3 runs to 17 residues. Germline CDR1 and CDR2: MNHEY and SMNVEV (reference sequence).

This chain uses TRBV5-4 with TRBJ2-7; no reliable D call. The CDR3 length is 14 residues. The V gene's germline CDR1 is SGHNT and CDR2 YYREEE (reference sequence). V dropped 4 bases and J dropped 2 bases, with 13 bases sitting between them. DNA for the CDR3: TGTGCCAGCAGCCCAGGTGACCCCACCTACGAGCAGTACTTC. Translation gives CASSPGDPTYEQYF.

This clone was counted a few times. The chain uses TRBV29-1 and TRBJ2-7, with a tentative D call TRBD1 (6 bases). Germline values: CDR1 SQVTM, CDR2 ANQGSEA. V lost 4 bases and J lost 5, with 18 bases in between. This CDR3 contains 14 residues. The DNA of the CDR3 is TGCAGCGTTGCCCCACCGGGCAGGGGCAACGAGCAGTACTTC. This gives the protein CSVAPPGRGNEQYF.

This sequence joins TRBV19 and TRBJ2-7; D might be TRBD1 (5 bases). CDR1 LNHDA and CDR2 SQIVND come from the germline V gene (reference sequence). Deletions cut 3 bases from V and 2 bases from J, with 17 bases between. This CDR3 has 16 residues. CDR3 sequence (DNA): TGTGCCAGTAGTATCTCACCCAGGTTAGGGGCCTACGAGCAGTACTTC. Its protein product is CASSISPRLGAYEQYF.

The sample holds a few counts of this clone. The rearrangement joins TRBV2 to TRBJ1-2; D possibly corresponds to TRBD1 (5 bases). Germline lookup yields CDR1 SNHLY and CDR2 FYNNEI. The CDR3 sequence is 16 residues long. Trimming removed 0 bases from V and 7 bases from J, with 18 bases in between. CDR3 coding DNA: TGTGCCAGCAGTGAAGCAGGATCGACAGACCGTTTTGGCTACACCTTC. Protein product: CASSEAGSTDRFGYTF.

The V gene is TRBV12-5, the J gene TRBJ2-7; D perhaps matches TRBD2 (5 bases). The CDR3 spans 15 residues. V dropped 6 bases and J dropped 3 bases, with 18 bases sitting between them. The V gene's germline CDR1 is LGHNT and CDR2 FRNRAP. CDR3 sequence (DNA): TGTGCTAGTGGACCGTCTAGCAGAGCCCACTACGAGCAGTACTTC. As protein: CASGPSSRAHYEQYF.

The gene calls are TRBV7-8 and TRBJ2-5; 10 nucleotides line up with TRBD1. V trimming: 2 bases; J trimming: 1 base; junction bases outside the gene matches: 4. This CDR3 is 16 amino acids long. Germline CDR1 is SGHVS and CDR2 is FQNEAQ. The CDR3 sequence is CASSLRDRGSQETQYF. CDR3 DNA: TGTGCCAGCAGCTTAAGGGACAGGGGCTCCCAAGAGACCCAGTACTTC.